Shown below are 7 T cell receptor beta chains from a single sample sequenced in a study of blood T cell repertoires in COVID-19. Libraries were prepared by immunoSEQ multiplex PCR; TCRdb keeps only in-frame clonotypes and omits some of them. The sample lists 130,000 or so clones, around nine tenths occurring once. Input material: peripheral blood. The receptors here all came from a man aged 50-60 years with active or convalescent COVID-19.

Here the CDR3 DNA reads TGTGCCAGCAGCCAAGGTTGGTCTAGCAAGGCAGATACGCAGTATTTT. Protein product: CASSQGWSSKADTQYF. The chain is built from TRBV3-1 (or the pseudogene TRBV3-2) and TRBJ2-3, with a weak D call TRBD2 (5 bases). The CDR3 spans 16 residues. Germline V lookup: CDR1 LGHDT, CDR2 YNNKEL (reference sequence). Trimming cost V 1 base and J 4 bases, with 15 bases left between them.

This rearrangement joins TRBV5-4 to TRBJ1-4; a possible D gene is TRBD1 (6 bases). The CDR3 has 14 residues. Looked up from germline, CDR1 is SGHNT and CDR2 is YYREEE (reference sequence). V was pared by 1 base and J by 4 bases, with 8 bases between. The CDR3 reads CASSLNRDNEKLFF. The DNA of the CDR3 is TGTGCCAGCAGCTTGAACAGGGATAATGAAAAACTGTTTTTT.

The V call is TRBV25-1, the J call TRBJ2-1; 8 nucleotides match TRBD2. V gave up 4 bases and J gave up 3 bases; unmatched junction bases: 8. Germline-derived CDR1 and CDR2 are MGHDK and SYGVNS. CDR3 length: 16 amino acids. The CDR3 DNA follows: TGTGCCAGCAGTGTGGTCTCCGGGAGGGTCTACAATGAGCAGTTCTTC. Translation: CASSVVSGRVYNEQFF.

CDR3 coding DNA: TGCGCCAGCAGCCATAGGCCCCTGGGACAGGGGATGGAGACCCAGTACTTC. Its protein product is CASSHRPLGQGMETQYF. This chain joins TRBV5-1 and TRBJ2-5; 10 positions match TRBD1. In germline, CDR1 is SGHRS, CDR2 YFSETQ. The V and J ends lost 4 bases and 5 bases, in that order; junction bases with no gene match: 14. The CDR3 is made up of 17 amino acids.

This clone appeared a few times. J is TRBJ1-1 and V is TRBV10-2, with 12 bases lining up with TRBD1. V was pared by 3 bases and J by 5 bases, with 10 bases of the junction left unmatched. This CDR3 has 17 residues. CDR1 is WSHSY and CDR2 is SAAADI in the germline V gene. CDR3 sequence (DNA): TGCGCCAGCAGTGACTCGGGACAGGGGGCGCTTTCGACTGAAGCTTTCTTT. It codes for CASSDSGQGALSTEAFF.

This sequence joins TRBV6-5 and TRBJ2-1; TRBD2 is a possible D gene (6 bases). Germline CDR1 reads MNHEY; CDR2 reads SVGAGI. The CDR3 length is 15 residues. V dropped 4 bases and J dropped 7 bases, with 17 bases sitting between them. DNA for the CDR3: TGTGCCAGCAGTTCTCTTAGCGGCCTTGAGAATGAGCAGTTCTTC. Its translation: CASSSLSGLENEQFF.

In this sample, this clone turned up a few times. V usage is TRBV28 and J usage is TRBJ1-5; no reliable D call. Germline CDR1 and CDR2: MDHEN and SYDVKM. The CDR3 runs 15 residues. V lost 2 bases and J lost 0, with 8 bases in between. CDR3: CASSLGGNSNQPQHF. The DNA of the CDR3 is TGTGCCAGCAGTTTAGGAGGGAATAGCAATCAGCCCCAGCATTTT.